Described below is a single T cell receptor (beta chain) sequence and its context. Naivety among CD8 cells was defined by CD45RO negativity and positive CCR7 selection, thereby excluding terminally differentiated effector memory CD45RA+ cells. Here immunoSEQ multiplex PCR was the method, and the copy in TCRdb shows in-frame clones only, minus some. Counted here are approximately 2,200,000 clones, roughly 91% occurring once; the ten biggest clones make up more than 1.5%. These data belong to a study of shared clonotypes between healthy human individuals. CDR3 length: 15 amino acids. The germline V gene encodes CDR1 ENHRY and CDR2 SYGVKD. V lost 2 bases and J lost 3, with 11 bases in between.

The receptor was isolated from a man aged 18 to 29 in good health. Some clones in this sample may be carry-over from other donors' samples. V usage is TRBV10-3 and J usage is TRBJ1-5, with a tentative D call TRBD1 (5 bases). The sequenced material came from naive CD8+ T cells from PBMCs. This CDR3 reads CAISEGDSYNQPQHF. The DNA of the CDR3 is TGTGCCATCAGTGAGGGCGACAGCTACAATCAGCCCCAGCATTTT.